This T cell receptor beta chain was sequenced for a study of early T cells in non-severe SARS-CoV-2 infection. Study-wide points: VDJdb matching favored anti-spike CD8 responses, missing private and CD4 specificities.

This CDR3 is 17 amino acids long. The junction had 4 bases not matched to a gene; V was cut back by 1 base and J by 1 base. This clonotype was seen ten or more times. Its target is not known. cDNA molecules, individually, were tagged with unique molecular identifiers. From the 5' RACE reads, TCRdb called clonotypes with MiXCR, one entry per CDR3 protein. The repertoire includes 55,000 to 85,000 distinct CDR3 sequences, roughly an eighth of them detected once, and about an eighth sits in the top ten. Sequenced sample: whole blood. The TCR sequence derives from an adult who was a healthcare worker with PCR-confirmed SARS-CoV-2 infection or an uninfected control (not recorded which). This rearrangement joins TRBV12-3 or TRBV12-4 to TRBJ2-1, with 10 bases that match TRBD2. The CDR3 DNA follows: TGTGCCAGCAGTTTAGGGCGACTAGCGGGTTCCTACAATGAGCAGTTCTTC. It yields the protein CASSLGRLAGSYNEQFF.